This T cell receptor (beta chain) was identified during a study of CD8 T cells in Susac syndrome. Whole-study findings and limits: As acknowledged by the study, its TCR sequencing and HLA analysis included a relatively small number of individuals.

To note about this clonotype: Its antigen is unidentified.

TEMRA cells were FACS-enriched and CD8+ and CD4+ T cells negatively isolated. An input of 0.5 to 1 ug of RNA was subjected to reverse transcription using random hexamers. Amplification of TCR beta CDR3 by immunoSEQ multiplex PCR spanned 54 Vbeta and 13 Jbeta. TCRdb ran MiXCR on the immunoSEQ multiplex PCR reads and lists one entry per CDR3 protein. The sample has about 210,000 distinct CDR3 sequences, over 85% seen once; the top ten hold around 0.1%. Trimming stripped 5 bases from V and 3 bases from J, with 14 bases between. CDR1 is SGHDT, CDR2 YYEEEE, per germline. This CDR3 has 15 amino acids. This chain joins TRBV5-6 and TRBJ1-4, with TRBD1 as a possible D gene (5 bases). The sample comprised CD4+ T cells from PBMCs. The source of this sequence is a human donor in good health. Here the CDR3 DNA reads TGTGCCAGCAGTGACCAGCGGACACCTAATGAAAAACTGTTTTTT. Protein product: CASSDQRTPNEKLFF. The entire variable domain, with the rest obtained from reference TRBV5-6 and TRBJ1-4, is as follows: DAGVTQSPTHLIKTRGQQVTLRCSPKSGHDTVSWYQQALGQGPQFIFQYYEEEERQRGNFPDRFSGHQFPNYSSELNVNALLLGDSALYLCASSDQRTPNEKLFFGSGTQLSVL.